The next 14 T cell receptor beta chains were all read from a single sample in a study of blood T cell repertoires in COVID-19. Data came from immunoSEQ multiplex PCR; TCRdb stores just in-frame clones and leaves some out. The repertoire consists of 85,000 to 100,000 clones, with 79% occurring once and the leading ten covering roughly 18%. The source material was peripheral blood. These receptors were taken from a woman older than 75 with active or convalescent COVID-19.

This clone came up once. The V and J genes are TRBV9 and TRBJ2-1; 10 nucleotides line up with TRBD2. The CDR3 consists of 14 residues. Unmatched junction bases numbered 9, after V lost 6 bases and J lost 9 bases. The germline V gene has CDR1 SGDLS and CDR2 YYNGEE. The CDR3 region is CASNPAGGPGEQFF. CDR3 nucleotide sequence: TGTGCCAGCAATCCAGCGGGAGGGCCGGGTGAGCAGTTCTTC.

This clone was observed a single time. Other DNA sequences within the sample encode an identical CDR3. DNA of the CDR3: TGTGCCAGCAGTGAAAGGGGATCCTACTATGGCTACACCTTC. It yields the protein CASSERGSYYGYTF. This chain connects TRBV6-1 to TRBJ1-2; perhaps TRBD1 as D (5 bases). V was pared by 2 bases and J by 3 bases, with 10 bases between. Germline V CDR1 and CDR2: MNHNS, SASEGT. This CDR3 has 14 amino acids.

V gene TRBV5-1 combines with J gene TRBJ2-3; 10 bases map to TRBD2. CDR1 and CDR2 (germline): SGHRS, YFSETQ. The CDR3 has 15 amino acids. V shed 5 bases, J shed 6 bases, and the junction held 9 bases outside the gene matches. The CDR3 protein is CASSTLAGEADTQYF. As DNA, the CDR3 is TGCGCCAGCAGTACTCTAGCGGGAGAGGCTGATACGCAGTATTTT.

V gene TRBV2 combines with J gene TRBJ2-7; a weak D match, TRBD2 (6 bases). Between the trimmed V and J ends, which lost 4 bases and 3 bases, there was a span of 19 bases. Germline V CDR1 and CDR2: SNHLY, FYNNEI. This CDR3 is built from 16 residues. CDR3 sequence: CASSGQAGTQRYEQYF. CDR3 DNA: TGTGCCAGCAGTGGACAAGCCGGGACTCAACGCTACGAGCAGTACTTC. The variable domain in full, with the rest retrieved from reference TRBV2 and TRBJ2-7, is EPEVTQTPSHQVTQMGQEVILRCVPISNHLYFYWYRQILGQKVEFLVSFYNNEISEKSEIFDDQFSVERPDGSNFTLKIRSTKLEDSAMYFCASSGQAGTQRYEQYFGPGTRLTVT.

The CDR3 sequence: CASSKGGLAANTGELFF. The CDR3 bases are TGTGCCAGCAGTAAGGGGGGACTAGCGGCGAACACCGGGGAGCTGTTTTTT. The chain employs TRBV6-2 or TRBV6-3 and TRBJ2-2, with 11 positions matching TRBD2. Germline assignment: CDR1 MNHEY and CDR2 SVGEGT. The CDR3 loop spans 17 amino acids. J lost 0 bases, V lost 5 bases, and 5 bases had no gene match.

The chain carries TRBV3-1 (or the pseudogene TRBV3-2) and TRBJ2-3, with D possibly matching TRBD2 (5 bases). V was shortened by 4 bases and J by 3 bases, with 20 bases between the two germline ends. Per the germline V gene, CDR1 is LGHDT and CDR2 is YNNKEL (reference sequence). This CDR3 spans 17 amino acids. CDR3: CASSPIRWGSVTDTQYF. The CDR3 DNA reads TGTGCCAGCAGCCCCATAAGATGGGGTAGCGTAACAGATACGCAGTATTTT.

The chain is built from TRBV24-1 and TRBJ2-5; D possibly corresponds to TRBD2 (5 bases). Germline V gene sequence: CDR1 KGHDR, CDR2 SFDVKD. The CDR3 runs to 14 residues. The V end was cut by 4 bases, the J end by 7 bases, with 15 bases between. CDR3 in amino acids: CATSDHTQAGTQYF. The CDR3 DNA reads TGTGCCACCAGTGACCACACCCAGGCGGGGACCCAGTACTTC.

The chain recombines TRBV7-9 with TRBJ2-3; D may be TRBD2 (5 bases). Germline CDR1 and CDR2: SEHNR and FQNEAQ (reference sequence). The CDR3 length is 18 residues. The ends were cut back, 5 bases at V and 2 bases at J, with 23 bases in the middle. The CDR3 DNA reads TGTGCCAGCAGCCCCTTTGGCCGGACTCGCCGATCCACAGATACGCAGTATTTT. It encodes CASSPFGRTRRSTDTQYF.

V and J are TRBV27 and TRBJ1-5, with 9 nucleotides matching TRBD1. This CDR3 has 16 amino acids. Germline CDR1 is MNHEY and CDR2 is SMNVEV (reference sequence). J gave up 9 bases and V 6 bases, and 15 bases lay outside the gene matches. DNA of the CDR3: TGTGCCAGCAGCTATCACTCCGGGACAGGGAGGGGGCCCCAGCATTTT. This encodes CASSYHSGTGRGPQHF.

The V and J genes are TRBV5-4 and TRBJ2-5, with TRBD2 as a possible D gene (6 bases). Looked up from germline, CDR1 is SGHNT and CDR2 is YYREEE (reference sequence). The CDR3 is 15 residues long. The V end lost 0 bases, the J end lost 0 bases, and 9 bases lay between the germline ends. The chain's CDR3 is CASSLVGGDQETQYF. In nucleotides, the CDR3 is TGTGCCAGCAGCTTGGTTGGAGGGGACCAAGAGACCCAGTACTTC.

The chain recombines TRBV11-3 with TRBJ2-1; D is ambiguous. CDR3 length equals 14 residues. Germline V gene lookup returns CDR1 SGHNT and CDR2 YENEEA. V was cut by 3 bases and J by 0 bases, with 6 bases left in between. In DNA form, the CDR3 reads TGTGCCAGCAGCTTCAAGAGCTCCTACAATGAGCAGTTCTTC. Translation gives CASSFKSSYNEQFF.

The chain is built from TRBV13 and TRBJ2-7, with 9 bases fitting TRBD1. There are 15 residues in the CDR3. Losses at the gene ends were 4 bases for V and 2 bases for J; bases not matched to a gene: 6. Germline lookup yields CDR1 PRHDT and CDR2 FYEKMQ (reference sequence). Here the CDR3 reads CASSSGTGNTYEQYF. For the CDR3, the DNA is TGTGCCAGCAGCTCCGGGACAGGGAATACCTACGAGCAGTACTTC.

The rearrangement joins TRBV19 to TRBJ2-1; 9 bases align to TRBD2. This CDR3 region has 13 residues. V lost 9 bases and J lost 6; bases outside the gene matches: 6. In germline, CDR1 is LNHDA, CDR2 SQIVND (reference sequence). Here the CDR3 DNA reads TGTGCCAGGCCGGGACTAGCTGGCAATGAGCAGTTCTTC. Encoded protein: CARPGLAGNEQFF.

The sample holds a few counts of this clone. This chain connects TRBV28 to TRBJ2-2; TRBD2 matches at 8 bases. The CDR3 spans 16 residues. CDR1 MDHEN and CDR2 SYDVKM come from the germline V gene. Trimming at V came to 9 bases and at J to 8 bases, leaving 17 bases not matched to a gene. The CDR3 bases are TGTGCCAGTCGGCATGGGACGGGAGGGCCAGGTGGGGAGCTGTTTTTT. This encodes CASRHGTGGPGGELFF.